A single sample is the source of the 15 T cell receptor beta chains below, sequenced in a study of Ad26.COV2.S vaccination and SARS-CoV-2 variants. Sequencing was performed with immunoSEQ multiplex PCR; in TCRdb, only in-frame clones are kept and a portion is missing. The table includes 200,000 to 300,000 clones, more than 75% detected once. Treatment described: some 20 received Ad26.COV2.S at low or high dose, single or two shots; about 5 received placebo; per-sample allocation not given. It was on day 63 after the first vaccine or placebo injection that samples were taken. Material: peripheral blood, obtained in a trial of Ad26.COV2.S vaccine versus placebo. The receptor source for this set is a person between 18 and 60 years old who received the Ad26.COV2.S COVID-19 vaccine or a placebo.

The chain uses TRBV28 and TRBJ1-3; D might be TRBD1 (6 bases). The V end was cut by 7 bases, the J end by 0 bases, with 10 bases between. The CDR3 contains 14 residues. Germline V lookup: CDR1 MDHEN, CDR2 SYDVKM. The CDR3, as DNA: TGTGCCAGCAAGGGCAGGGGCTCTGGAAACACCATATATTTT. It specifies CASKGRGSGNTIYF.

The chain recombines TRBV9 with TRBJ2-7, with 9 positions matching TRBD1. The length of the CDR3 is 15 residues. Germline CDR1 reads SGDLS; CDR2 reads YYNGEE. V shed 6 bases, J shed 6 bases, and the junction held 13 bases outside the gene matches. CDR3 in amino acids: CASTPGTGLLGEQYF. DNA for the CDR3: TGTGCCAGCACTCCCGGGACAGGGCTTTTAGGCGAGCAGTACTTC.

This clone appeared once. The chain combines TRBV19 with TRBJ2-5; 12 bases line up with TRBD1. The CDR3 covers 17 residues. CDR1 LNHDA and CDR2 SQIVND come from the germline V gene (reference sequence). Trimming at V came to 6 bases and at J to 5 bases, leaving 13 bases not matched to a gene. The CDR3 here is CASRSGTGGHLRETQYF. The DNA of the CDR3 is TGTGCCAGTAGGTCCGGGACAGGGGGCCACCTGCGGGAGACCCAGTACTTC. Full variable domain (rest looked up from reference TRBV19 and TRBJ2-5): DGGITQSPKYLFRKEGQNVTLSCEQNLNHDAMYWYRQDPGQGLRLIYYSQIVNDFQKGDIAEGYSVSREKKESFPLTVTSAQKNPTAFYLCASRSGTGGHLRETQYFGPGTRLLVL.

The J gene is TRBJ1-5, the V gene TRBV19; D is perhaps TRBD1 (5 bases). V was trimmed by 7 bases and J by 4 bases, leaving 17 bases between them. The CDR3 spans 15 residues. CDR1 LNHDA and CDR2 SQIVND come from the germline V gene (reference sequence). This chain's CDR3 is CASTPPGTSNQPQHF. The CDR3 region has the DNA TGTGCCAGTACCCCTCCCGGGACGTCAAATCAGCCCCAGCATTTT. The full variable domain, rest sourced from reference TRBV19 and TRBJ1-5, is DGGITQSPKYLFRKEGQNVTLSCEQNLNHDAMYWYRQDPGQGLRLIYYSQIVNDFQKGDIAEGYSVSREKKESFPLTVTSAQKNPTAFYLCASTPPGTSNQPQHFGDGTRLSIL.

The table lists this clone with a count of one. J is TRBJ2-1 and V is TRBV5-4; possible D gene TRBD1, 6 bases. The germline V gene has CDR1 SGHNT and CDR2 YYREEE (reference sequence). There are 15 residues in the CDR3. V was trimmed by 4 bases and J by 3 bases, leaving 14 bases between them. This CDR3 is CASSPGGRHYNEQFF. Written as DNA, the CDR3 is TGTGCCAGCAGCCCTGGGGGCAGGCACTACAATGAGCAGTTCTTC.

The chain recombines TRBV2 with TRBJ2-5; 8 nucleotides align to TRBD1. This CDR3 has 11 amino acids. The V gene end was trimmed by 7 bases and the J gene end by 8 bases; junction bases not matched to a gene: 3. The germline V gene has CDR1 SNHLY and CDR2 FYNNEI. As DNA, the CDR3 is TGTGCCAGCACTGACAGGGGAACCCAGTACTTC. Protein product: CASTDRGTQYF.

The chain carries TRBV28 and TRBJ1-1; 8 bases line up with TRBD1. This CDR3 has 12 residues. V lost 5 bases to trimming and J lost 5 bases; unmatched junction nucleotides: 1. CDR1 is MDHEN and CDR2 is SYDVKM in the germline V gene. DNA for the CDR3: TGTGCCAGCAGTCAGGGGGCGACTGAAGCTTTCTTT. It translates to CASSQGATEAFF.

The chain couples TRBV15 to TRBJ2-1, with 12 bases fitting TRBD1. CDR1 and CDR2 (germline): LNHNV, YYDKDF (reference sequence). The ends lost 0 bases at V and 6 bases at J; junction bases unmatched: 9. The CDR3 extends over 18 amino acids. CDR3 DNA sequence: TGTGCCACCAGCAGAGATCGGGCGGGACAGGGGGCGGTCAATGAGCAGTTCTTC. Protein sequence: CATSRDRAGQGAVNEQFF.

The rearrangement uses TRBV6-5 and TRBJ2-1; 7 bases fit TRBD2. V lost 4 bases and J lost 10; bases outside the gene matches: 7. CDR1 MNHEY and CDR2 SVGAGI come from the germline V gene. The CDR3 covers 13 residues. The CDR3 here is CASSWAAGVEQFF. The CDR3 bases are TGTGCCAGCAGTTGGGCGGCGGGAGTGGAGCAGTTCTTC.

V and J are TRBV18 and TRBJ1-3; D may be TRBD1 (5 bases). From germline, CDR1 is KGHSH and CDR2 LQKENI. Trimming cost V 3 bases and J 2 bases, with 11 bases left between them. The CDR3 spans 15 residues. CDR3: CASSPTGVPGNTIYF. CDR3 coding DNA: TGTGCCAGCTCACCCACGGGGGTTCCTGGAAACACCATATATTTT.

The chain recombines TRBV18 with TRBJ2-4; D might be TRBD2 (6 bases). The germline V and J ends were trimmed by 3 bases and 9 bases, with 15 bases remaining between them. The CDR3 length is 14 residues. Per the germline V gene, CDR1 is KGHSH and CDR2 is LQKENI. CDR3 residues: CASSPDGTPSIQYF. CDR3 in DNA: TGTGCCAGCTCACCCGACGGGACTCCGAGCATTCAGTACTTC.

CDR3 protein: CALTDNYGYTF. Written as DNA, the CDR3 is TGTGCCTTAACAGATAACTATGGCTACACCTTC. The rearrangement joins TRBV30 to TRBJ1-2; no clear D. Germline values: CDR1 GTSNPN, CDR2 SVGIG (reference sequence). V was pared by 7 bases and J by 1 base, with 7 bases between. CDR3 length equals 11 residues.

This clone was counted only a few times. V is TRBV7-8 and J is TRBJ2-1, with 7 bases lining up with TRBD2. CDR3 length equals 14 residues. Trimming cost V 6 bases and J 1 base; bases outside gene matches: 3. CDR1 and CDR2 from the germline V gene are SGHVS and FQNEAQ. CDR3 sequence (DNA): TGTGCCAGCAGACCGGGGGGTTCCTACAATGAGCAGTTCTTC. Translating gives CASRPGGSYNEQFF.

This clone was counted once. Here the CDR3 DNA reads TGTGCCACCAGCAGAGGGGGACTAGCGGGAGGTGGGAATACGCAGTATTTT. It codes for CATSRGGLAGGGNTQYF. The rearrangement joins TRBV15 to TRBJ2-3; 15 bases line up with TRBD2. V shed 1 base and J 7 bases; nucleotides not matched to a gene: 6. This CDR3 is built from 17 residues. Per the germline V gene, CDR1 is LNHNV and CDR2 is YYDKDF (reference sequence).

The chain links TRBV6-6 to TRBJ2-7, with D unresolved. V was cut by 5 bases and J by 3 bases, with 11 bases left in between. Per the germline V gene, CDR1 is MNHNY and CDR2 is SVGAGI (reference sequence). CDR3 length equals 13 residues. CDR3 coding DNA: TGTGCCAGCAGTCCCCAGCTAGGCTACGAGCAGTACTTC. It specifies CASSPQLGYEQYF.